This T cell receptor (beta chain) emerged from a study of beta chain features in type 1 diabetes (dated by TCRdb to the late 2010s). About the study as a whole: Mean age, gender distribution, total cell number and subset yield were not different between patients and healthy donors. A total of over 90,000,000 sorted cells were examined across all samples, and a strong correlation was observed between cell number per subset and RNA yield. In the study, recently diagnosed type 1 diabetes patients and matched healthy donors were compared on the TCRB repertoires of their sorted circulating CD4+ T cell subsets. Regulatory and stem cell-like memory subsets were obtained from only 8 patients and roughly eight healthy donors, while naive and central memory subsets were obtained from all 30 or so donors. Results the study describes overall, beyond this receptor: The naive, central memory and regulatory TCRB repertoires appeared to resemble one another more closely among patients than among healthy donors. Shorter templates might be favored by PCR, yet because patient and control samples were amplified and corrected together, any such skew would affect both groups equally. Fewer insertions and more nucleotide deletions at VDJ recombination sites were observed in patients with type 1 diabetes, implying thymic rearrangement abnormalities. Because the HLA sub-analyses included only small numbers of individuals, any influence of HLA type on TCRB rearrangement was left unresolved. Because cDNA rather than genomic DNA was sequenced, highly expressing activated cells could have been over-represented, although no difference in activation and CD3 levels was found between groups. A moderate but significant shortening of TCRB CDR3 length was observed in type 1 diabetes patients in all four CD4+ subsets.

V is reduced by 6 bases and J by 7 bases, leaving a spacing of 13 bases between them. In the germline V gene, CDR1 corresponds to KGHSH and CDR2 to LQKENI. There are 14 amino acids in the CDR3, from cysteine to phenylalanine inclusive. Just CDR3 DNA is preserved here, 42 bases in frame from base 1. Each donor gave one peripheral blood draw, around 100 mL on average, collected into heparinised tubes. A BD FACSAria II was used to sort naive, central memory, regulatory and stem cell-like memory CD4+ T cells with a panel that included CD45RO, CCR7, CD25, CD127, CD95 and CD27. A purity above 98% was achieved for all sorted populations. PBMCs were separated immediately by Lymphoprep density gradient centrifugation and were stained directly, without being cultured. So that batch effects would be minimized, each experiment stained and sorted samples in pairs, pairing one healthy donor with one patient. The entire amount of isolated RNA was reverse transcribed using the High Capacity cDNA Reverse Transcription Kit, so the sequenced TCRB transcripts were expressed ones. Naive, central memory and regulatory T cell samples underwent deep immunoSEQ sequencing, averaging approximately 3.5 million total reads per sample. Sorted cells were lysed in RLT buffer and RNA was extracted with DNase-treated RNeasy Micro or Mini kits, depending on cell number. Each cell subset was processed separately to prevent cross-contamination, with patient and healthy donor samples processed together. Using the immunoSEQ multiplex PCR, TCRB sequences were amplified from cDNA into 87-bp fragments spanning the CDR3 region. Amplicons were sequenced on the Illumina HiSeq platform. Turning to the authors' computational methods: Synthetic template baselines were used to correct PCR bias computationally, reads within Hamming distance 2 were collapsed together, and singletons that could not be merged were discarded. Reads were aligned to IMGT to assign V, D and J genes, CDR3 length, and insertions or deletions at six rearrangement sites. Clonotype counts were normalized to sorted cell number within each subset before computing true diversity and Gini coefficients with the tcR R package. The overlap coefficient, calculated on TCRB nucleotide sequences, was used to quantify repertoire sharing. The source is immuneACCESS, and TCRdb retained only in-frame sequences with V and J called. Part of the clones is not carried over; for the studies checked, unresolved V genes explain less than half of this, and the remainder is unexplained. V, J and clone size are taken as reported in that table, and D and trimming were inferred from the DNA itself. The sample records around 150,000 clones, around 8.4% of which are singletons. The ten largest account for more than 0.45% of the sample.

For this clone: Its antigen remains undetermined. Nothing much larger sits one base from this clone, and base qualities are not available.

Sequencing was done on a sample of central memory CD4+ T cells from blood. Recombination joined TRBV18 with TRBJ1-6, with TRBD1 perhaps the D gene, on 5 matching bases. The TCR comes from a woman in her late teens or twenties with type 1 diabetes. In nucleotide form, the sequence is TGTGCCAGCTCGGGCGGGACTGCGAATTCACCCCTCCACTTT. It encodes CASSGGTANSPLHF.